These 17 T cell receptor beta chains came from one sample sequenced in a study of glioma-infiltrating T cells after dendritic cell vaccination. Only in-frame clones appear in the TCRdb table, and some are missing; sequencing was by immunoSEQ multiplex PCR. Of about 73,000 clones listed, 82% are singletons. The sample in question was blood, obtained before dendritic cell vaccination. These receptors all stem from a human donor with glioblastoma.

V usage is TRBV5-1 and J usage is TRBJ2-4; tentative D call: TRBD2 (6 bases). CDR1 is SGHRS, CDR2 YFSETQ, per germline. Trimming removed 4 bases at V and 7 bases at J, with 18 bases between. This CDR3 has 15 residues. CDR3 region: CASSPGGVAVNIQYF. The CDR3 DNA is TGCGCCAGCAGCCCCGGGGGAGTTGCCGTGAACATTCAGTACTTC.

V usage is TRBV6-1 and J usage is TRBJ1-2; 11 positions agree with TRBD1. Germline V gene data show CDR1 as MNHNS and CDR2 as SASEGT. With 6 bases clipped from V and 4 bases from J, the junction kept 4 bases outside the gene matches. The CDR3 loop spans 14 amino acids. For the CDR3, the DNA is TGTGCCAGCAGGGGGACAGGGGGTGCCTATGGCTACACCTTC. Protein: CASRGTGGAYGYTF.

The chain combines TRBV9 with TRBJ2-5; 7 bases line up with TRBD2. This CDR3 is built from 15 residues. In germline, CDR1 is SGDLS, CDR2 YYNGEE. The junction had 4 bases not matched to a gene; V was cut back by 1 base and J by 1 base. The CDR3 sequence is CASSVLAEFQETQYF. The DNA of the CDR3 is TGTGCCAGCAGCGTACTAGCGGAGTTCCAAGAGACCCAGTACTTC.

The chain joins TRBV4-1 to TRBJ1-2; D is ambiguous. The germline CDR1 and CDR2 sequences are MGHRA and YSYEKL. The CDR3 is 13 amino acids. V was clipped by 2 bases and J by 8 bases, with 12 bases between them. CDR3 in amino acids: CASSQPGSRGYTF. The CDR3 coding sequence is TGCGCCAGCAGCCAACCGGGATCTCGCGGCTACACCTTC.

The J gene is TRBJ2-5, the V gene TRBV13, with TRBD2 identical over 9 bases. Germline values: CDR1 PRHDT, CDR2 FYEKMQ (reference sequence). CDR3 length equals 17 residues. J gave up 0 bases and V 1 base, and 6 bases lay outside the gene matches. This CDR3 reads CASSLAAGGTNQETQYF. The CDR3 nucleotides are TGTGCCAGCAGCTTAGCTGCGGGGGGGACAAACCAAGAGACCCAGTACTTC.

This rearrangement joins TRBV5-1 to TRBJ2-5, with 8 bases fitting TRBD2. CDR1 is SGHRS and CDR2 is YFSETQ in the germline V gene. The V gene end was trimmed by 0 bases and the J gene end by 4 bases; junction bases not matched to a gene: 11. The CDR3 length is 17 residues. CDR3 sequence (DNA): TGCGCCAGCAGCTTGGGACCTGGCGGGGGGACTGGAGAGACCCAGTACTTC. This codes for CASSLGPGGGTGETQYF.

This chain joins TRBV9 and TRBJ1-4; 7 bases are shared with TRBD1. The CDR3 sequence is 16 residues long. Unmatched junction bases numbered 10, after V lost 6 bases and J lost 2 bases. From germline, CDR1 is SGDLS and CDR2 YYNGEE. The DNA of the CDR3 is TGTGCCAGCACCCAAGGGGCAGGGGGGACTAATGAAAAACTGTTTTTT. It encodes CASTQGAGGTNEKLFF.

This clone came up a few times. The chain couples TRBV19 to TRBJ1-5, with TRBD1 matching 7 bases. The CDR3 consists of 18 residues. After removal of 1 base from V and 4 bases from J, the junction contained 13 bases not matched to a gene. Germline CDR1 LNHDA, CDR2 SQIVND (reference sequence). CDR3 loop: CASSIAFPGGIGNQPQHF. The DNA of the CDR3 is TGTGCCAGTAGTATAGCGTTTCCAGGGGGAATCGGGAATCAGCCCCAGCATTTT.

The CDR3 loop reads CASSYTHTRNTEAFF. The CDR3 DNA is TGTGCCAGCAGTTACACCCATACCAGGAACACTGAAGCTTTCTTT. This rearrangement joins TRBV6-5 to TRBJ1-1, with D unclear. The CDR3 is made up of 15 amino acids. V was shortened by 2 bases and J by 1 base, with 11 bases between the two germline ends. Germline CDR1 and CDR2: MNHEY and SVGAGI.

This clone was counted a single time. The J gene is TRBJ1-2, the V gene TRBV7-2; TRBD1 agrees at 7 bases. V lost 7 bases to trimming and J lost 2 bases; unmatched junction nucleotides: 7. The germline CDR1 and CDR2 sequences are SGHTA and FQGNSA. This CDR3 comprises 14 residues. The chain's CDR3 is CASNPTGANYGYTF. The CDR3 DNA reads as TGTGCCAGCAACCCAACAGGGGCGAACTATGGCTACACCTTC.

This CDR3 reads CASSSAGTHQETQYF. The CDR3 nucleotides read TGTGCCAGCAGCTCAGCCGGGACACACCAAGAGACCCAGTACTTC. V usage is TRBV7-9 and J usage is TRBJ2-5; tentative D call: TRBD1 (6 bases). CDR1 is SEHNR and CDR2 is FQNEAQ in the germline V gene (reference sequence). This CDR3 is 15 amino acids long. Trimming pared 4 bases from V and 0 bases from J, leaving 12 bases between.

This chain connects TRBV5-1 to TRBJ1-2; the match to TRBD1 covers 10 bases. This CDR3 has 14 amino acids. V trimming: 5 bases; J trimming: 8 bases; junction bases outside the gene matches: 9. Per germline, CDR1 SGHRS and CDR2 YFSETQ. The CDR3 DNA follows: TGCGCCAGCAGGAGCCGGACAGGGGGGGGCGGCTACACCTTC. It specifies CASRSRTGGGGYTF.

This chain joins TRBV18 and TRBJ1-2; 9 bases are a match to TRBD1. The junction had 10 bases not matched to a gene; V was cut back by 6 bases and J by 8 bases. CDR3 length: 14 residues. Germline V gene lookup returns CDR1 KGHSH and CDR2 LQKENI. CDR3 loop: CASSQLDRGSGYTF. CDR3 sequence (DNA): TGTGCCAGCTCCCAACTGGACAGGGGAAGCGGCTACACCTTC.

This clone showed up just once. The chain joins TRBV2 to TRBJ2-7; 10 nucleotides line up with TRBD2. This CDR3 contains 15 residues. Germline CDR1 SNHLY, CDR2 FYNNEI. V gave up 7 bases and J gave up 5 bases; unmatched junction bases: 11. CDR3 region: CASIRRLAGVDEQYV. The CDR3 DNA reads TGTGCCAGCATTAGGAGGCTAGCGGGAGTCGACGAGCAGTACGTC.

A few counts support this clone. This chain connects TRBV4-1 to TRBJ1-1; D is possibly TRBD1 (6 bases). The CDR3 spans 17 residues. The V end lost 1 base, the J end lost 0 bases, and 15 bases lay between the germline ends. The germline CDR1 and CDR2 sequences are MGHRA and YSYEKL. The CDR3 reads CASSQAPGQTMNTEAFF. The DNA for the CDR3 is TGCGCCAGCAGCCAAGCCCCTGGACAGACAATGAACACTGAAGCTTTCTTT.

The chain links TRBV5-1 to TRBJ2-2, with 9 nucleotides matching TRBD1. Per germline, CDR1 SGHRS and CDR2 YFSETQ. Trimming took 3 bases from V and 4 from J; bases not matched to a gene: 7. The CDR3 spans 16 residues. CDR3 sequence: CASSSGQGTITGELFF. The CDR3 region has the DNA TGCGCCAGCAGCTCCGGACAGGGGACCATCACCGGGGAGCTGTTTTTT.

The rearrangement joins TRBV10-2 to TRBJ1-1, with D tentatively TRBD1 (5 bases). Trimming took off 0 bases at V and 6 bases at J, with 14 bases between the two ends. The CDR3 spans 15 residues. Germline V gene lookup returns CDR1 WSHSY and CDR2 SAAADI. The DNA for the CDR3 is TGCGCCAGCAGTGAGTCTGCTCAGGGCGTAGCTGAAGCTTTCTTT. It translates to CASSESAQGVAEAFF.